These 24 T cell receptor beta chains were sequenced from one sample in a study of cytomegalovirus exposure and HLA in healthy donors. Produced via immunoSEQ multiplex PCR; TCRdb's table is partial and in-frame only. The table shows approximately 150,000 clones, with roughly nine tenths occurring only once. The specimen sequenced was PBMCs. These receptors all come from a man aged 18 to 35 in good health and CMV-seronegative.

The chain combines TRBV30 with TRBJ2-5, with TRBD1 matching over 9 bases. Trimming removed 1 base from V and 1 base from J; junction bases left unmatched: 4. Germline V gives CDR1 GTSNPN, CDR2 SVGIG (reference sequence). CDR3 length: 15 residues. CDR3 sequence (DNA): TGTGCCTGGAGTGCGGGACAGGGACTCCAAGAGACCCAGTACTTC. Amino acid sequence: CAWSAGQGLQETQYF.

J is TRBJ2-7 and V is TRBV9, with a weak D call TRBD2 (5 bases). The CDR3 consists of 16 residues. Per the germline V gene, CDR1 is SGDLS and CDR2 is YYNGEE. Trimming took 0 bases from V and 2 from J, leaving 15 bases between them. This chain's CDR3 is CASSVDDRRGAYEQYF. The CDR3 DNA sequence: TGTGCCAGCAGCGTAGACGATCGTCGGGGAGCCTACGAGCAGTACTTC.

The chain carries TRBV11-3 and TRBJ2-7, with TRBD2 matching 9 bases. Germline CDR1 is SGHNT and CDR2 is YENEEA. With 0 bases clipped from V and 4 bases from J, the junction kept 4 bases outside the gene matches. The CDR3 is 15 amino acids. The CDR3 DNA reads TGTGCCAGCAGCTTAGAAGGCAGCGGGAGGTACGAGCAGTACGTC. It translates to CASSLEGSGRYEQYV.

V gene TRBV4-2 combines with J gene TRBJ2-5; 8 bases are a match to TRBD2. The CDR3 has 16 amino acids. From germline, CDR1 is LGHNA and CDR2 YNFKEQ. V was clipped by 0 bases and J by 2 bases; unmatched bases: 5. CDR3 sequence reads: CASSQDLGGGQETQYF. The CDR3 DNA reads TGTGCCAGCAGCCAAGATCTAGGCGGGGGGCAAGAGACCCAGTACTTC.

V is TRBV29-1 and J is TRBJ2-1, with 13 nucleotides matching TRBD2. The ends lost 8 bases at V and 7 bases at J; junction bases unmatched: 5. The CDR3 sequence is 13 residues long. Germline V gene data show CDR1 as SQVTM and CDR2 as ANQGSEA. The CDR3 protein is CSYGLAGDNEQFF. The CDR3 DNA follows: TGCAGCTATGGACTAGCGGGAGATAATGAGCAGTTCTTC.

The genes are TRBV9 and TRBJ2-3, with TRBD1 matching over 8 bases. The J segment lost 4 bases and the V segment lost 4 bases, leaving 5 bases of the junction unmatched. Germline V lookup: CDR1 SGDLS, CDR2 YYNGEE. The CDR3 is 14 amino acids. Written as DNA, the CDR3 is TGTGCCAGCAGCCCAGGACAGGGCGCAGATACGCAGTATTTT. It codes for CASSPGQGADTQYF.

The V call is TRBV6-6, the J call TRBJ1-2; 8 bases line up with TRBD1. The V gene end was trimmed by 6 bases and the J gene end by 8 bases; junction bases not matched to a gene: 8. CDR3 size: 13 residues. Germline V gives CDR1 MNHNY, CDR2 SVGAGI (reference sequence). The CDR3, as DNA: TGTGCCAGCAGGGACAGGGTAGGGGAGGGCTACACCTTC. Translation: CASRDRVGEGYTF.

This clone was seen a handful of times. The CDR3 DNA sequence: TGCGCCTTACCGGGAGAAAAACTGTTTTTT. It yields the protein CALPGEKLFF. The chain couples TRBV10-1 to TRBJ1-4; D is unresolved. The CDR3 sequence is 10 residues long. CDR1 and CDR2 (germline): WNHNN, SYGVQD (reference sequence). V was pared by 11 bases and J by 8 bases, with 9 bases between.

The chain is built from TRBV18 and TRBJ1-5; possibly TRBD1 for D (5 bases). Trimming pared 3 bases from V and 3 bases from J, leaving 9 bases between. Germline V gene lookup returns CDR1 KGHSH and CDR2 LQKENI. CDR3 size: 14 residues. Here the CDR3 DNA reads TGTGCCAGCTCACCGGGGGGTACCAATCAGCCCCAGCATTTT. Translation: CASSPGGTNQPQHF.

The chain joins TRBV9 to TRBJ2-5; TRBD1 might be the D (5 bases). V was shortened by 1 base and J by 4 bases, with 11 bases between the two germline ends. Germline V gives CDR1 SGDLS, CDR2 YYNGEE. CDR3 length equals 14 residues. The CDR3 here is CASSVRGSGETQYF. The CDR3, as DNA: TGTGCCAGCAGCGTAAGGGGTTCGGGAGAGACCCAGTACTTC.

The chain combines TRBV5-1 with TRBJ1-2, with 7 positions matching TRBD1. Germline loops: CDR1 SGHRS, CDR2 YFSETQ. CDR3 length equals 15 residues. With 2 bases clipped from V and 6 bases from J, the junction kept 10 bases outside the gene matches. CDR3 loop: CASSFSFDRVDGYTF. The CDR3 DNA follows: TGCGCCAGCAGCTTTTCGTTCGACAGGGTCGATGGCTACACCTTC.

The CDR3, as DNA: TGTGCCAGCAGTTACTCGAAGTTGCTAGCTAACTATGGCTACACCTTC. Translating gives CASSYSKLLANYGYTF. The chain has TRBV6-5 and TRBJ1-2, with D unclear. The CDR3 length is 16 residues. V was pared by 0 bases and J by 0 bases, with 11 bases between. Germline V CDR1 and CDR2: MNHEY, SVGAGI.

The J gene is TRBJ2-1, the V gene TRBV6-5, with 10 bases that match TRBD1. V trimming: 5 bases; J trimming: 7 bases; junction bases outside the gene matches: 8. From germline, CDR1 is MNHEY and CDR2 SVGAGI. This CDR3 is built from 15 residues. The CDR3 sequence is CASSTPGQGWNEQFF. CDR3 bases: TGTGCCAGCAGTACCCCGGGACAGGGGTGGAATGAGCAGTTCTTC.

The V and J genes are TRBV7-2 and TRBJ1-1; the D gene is possibly TRBD1 (5 bases). V lost 2 bases and J 1 base, leaving 11 bases between the germline ends. Germline V CDR1 and CDR2: SGHTA, FQGNSA. The CDR3 runs 15 residues. In nucleotides, the CDR3 is TGTGCCAGCAGCTTAACCCAAGACAGGAACACTGAAGCTTTCTTT. Residues: CASSLTQDRNTEAFF.

This clone was seen more than once but under ten times. This chain links TRBV6-5 with TRBJ1-5; D uncertain. This CDR3 contains 15 residues. Deletions cut 2 bases from V and 0 bases from J, with 8 bases between. The germline V gene has CDR1 MNHEY and CDR2 SVGAGI. The CDR3 is CASSYTENSNQPQHF. In nucleotides, the CDR3 is TGTGCCAGCAGTTACACAGAGAATAGCAATCAGCCCCAGCATTTT.

V is TRBV6-1 and J is TRBJ1-5; D is undetermined. The germline gives CDR1 MNHNS, CDR2 SASEGT. The CDR3 has 15 residues. Between the trimmed V and J ends, which lost 3 bases and 13 bases, there was a span of 22 bases. The CDR3 here is CASSERALGWLRQHF. The CDR3 DNA sequence: TGTGCCAGCAGTGAGAGGGCTCTTGGATGGCTCCGACAGCATTTT.

The CDR3 protein is CASSQDYRGQFF. The CDR3 region has the DNA TGTGCCAGCAGCCAGGACTACAGGGGGCAGTTCTTC. The V and J genes are TRBV7-9 and TRBJ2-1; D possibly corresponds to TRBD1 (7 bases). CDR1 and CDR2 (germline): SEHNR, FQNEAQ (reference sequence). V lost 5 bases and J 12 bases, leaving 14 bases between the germline ends. The CDR3 length is 12 residues.

This chain uses TRBV30 with TRBJ1-2; tentative D call: TRBD1 (6 bases). Trimming took 6 bases from V and 7 from J, leaving 21 bases between them. The CDR3 sequence is 14 residues long. Germline CDR1 reads GTSNPN; CDR2 reads SVGIG (reference sequence). DNA of the CDR3: TGTGCCTGCGGGCCTTTGCACAGGGCCGTTGGCTACACCTTC. Protein sequence: CACGPLHRAVGYTF.

The V call is TRBV6-5, the J call TRBJ1-6, with 8 positions matching TRBD1. The CDR3 sequence is 15 residues long. Trimming at V came to 4 bases and at J to 8 bases, leaving 7 bases not matched to a gene. Per the germline V gene, CDR1 is MNHEY and CDR2 is SVGAGI. The CDR3 nucleotides are TGTGCCAGCAGTTTTCGCGGACAGGGTTATTCACCCCTCCACTTT. Translating it yields CASSFRGQGYSPLHF.

This clone was recorded only once. The chain employs TRBV10-3 and TRBJ1-4, with 8 bases that match TRBD1. CDR1 and CDR2 (germline): ENHRY, SYGVKD. The CDR3 runs to 15 residues. Unmatched junction bases numbered 4, after V lost 2 bases and J lost 5 bases. CDR3 protein: CAISEPRTGNEKLFF. The CDR3 DNA sequence: TGTGCCATCAGTGAGCCCAGGACAGGGAATGAAAAACTGTTTTTT.

The V gene is TRBV18, the J gene TRBJ1-2; the match to TRBD1 covers 9 bases. V lost 3 bases, J lost 4 bases, and 9 bases stayed unmatched. The CDR3 extends over 16 amino acids. Germline assignment: CDR1 KGHSH and CDR2 LQKENI. This chain's CDR3 is CASSPFTGGDLYGYTF. In nucleotides, the CDR3 is TGTGCCAGCTCACCTTTCACAGGGGGCGACCTCTATGGCTACACCTTC.

The chain uses TRBV21-1 and TRBJ1-1. TRBV21-1 is noted as a pseudogene. The CDR3 is 14 amino acids. This CDR3 reads CASSVEVENTEAFF. Here the CDR3 DNA reads TGTGCCAGCAGCGTTGAGGTGGAGAACACTGAAGCTTTCTTT.

A single count supports this clone. The J gene is TRBJ2-5, the V gene TRBV7-9, with TRBD2 matching 11 bases. This CDR3 spans 15 amino acids. CDR1 and CDR2 from the germline V gene are SEHNR and FQNEAQ (reference sequence). J was trimmed by 5 bases and V by 5 bases; bases with no gene match: 7. CDR3 residues: CASSPRLAGRETQYF. DNA for the CDR3: TGTGCCAGCAGCCCCAGACTAGCGGGAAGGGAGACCCAGTACTTC.

The table lists this clone with a few counts. The V gene is TRBV27, the J gene TRBJ1-5; 11 nucleotides line up with TRBD1. The length of the CDR3 is 18 residues. The J segment lost 0 bases and the V segment lost 6 bases, leaving 10 bases of the junction unmatched. Germline V gene lookup returns CDR1 MNHEY and CDR2 SMNVEV (reference sequence). CDR3 nucleotide sequence: TGTGCCAGCAGCCCCGGGACAGGGGGAGGGTATAGCAATCAGCCCCAGCATTTT. Protein product: CASSPGTGGGYSNQPQHF.